The clone carrying this T cell receptor (beta chain) has just a few counts. This CDR3 spans 19 amino acids. V shed 0 bases, J shed 6 bases, and the junction held 17 bases outside the gene matches. CDR1 and CDR2 from the germline V gene are LGHNA and YNFKEQ. The protocol was immunoSEQ multiplex PCR, while the TCRdb copy is restricted to in-frame clones and leaves out a portion. The sample has about 240,000 clones, around 90% seen once; the top ten hold approximately 7.9%. The sample originates from a study of blood T cell repertoires in COVID-19. This TCR came from a man in his sixties who had recovered from COVID-19. Source material: peripheral blood. The V and J genes are TRBV4-2 and TRBJ1-2; TRBD1 agrees at 9 bases. CDR3 region: CASSQDKGGTGRVDDGYTF. DNA of the CDR3: TGTGCCAGCAGCCAAGATAAAGGTGGGACAGGGCGAGTGGACGATGGCTACACCTTC.